This T cell receptor (beta chain) appears in the sequencing data of a study of shared clonotypes between healthy human individuals. Study-level background: A couple of women and a few men aged 18 to 49 served as donors. Used for every donor were three CD4 naive, three CD4 memory, two CD8 naive and one CD8 memory plate.

Data came from immunoSEQ multiplex PCR; TCRdb stores just in-frame clones and leaves some out. The repertoire consists of about 670,000 clones, with roughly 70% occurring once and the leading ten covering 1.8%. Details on this clone: Its antigen is currently unknown.

Germline-derived CDR1 and CDR2 are SGHRS and YFSETQ. The CDR3 contains 12 residues. The V and J ends lost 0 bases and 8 bases respectively, with 8 bases between them. Study findings and constraints: Compared with memory subsets, naive subsets generally had larger estimated richness.

The receptor was derived from a woman under 40 in good health. The chain couples TRBV5-1 to TRBJ1-2, with unresolved D. Sequenced sample: memory CD4+ T cells sorted from blood. Subset indicated: CD45RA-negative fraction. The CDR3 region is CASSLAEGGYTF. The CDR3 bases are TGCGCCAGCAGCTTGGCCGAGGGAGGCTACACCTTC.